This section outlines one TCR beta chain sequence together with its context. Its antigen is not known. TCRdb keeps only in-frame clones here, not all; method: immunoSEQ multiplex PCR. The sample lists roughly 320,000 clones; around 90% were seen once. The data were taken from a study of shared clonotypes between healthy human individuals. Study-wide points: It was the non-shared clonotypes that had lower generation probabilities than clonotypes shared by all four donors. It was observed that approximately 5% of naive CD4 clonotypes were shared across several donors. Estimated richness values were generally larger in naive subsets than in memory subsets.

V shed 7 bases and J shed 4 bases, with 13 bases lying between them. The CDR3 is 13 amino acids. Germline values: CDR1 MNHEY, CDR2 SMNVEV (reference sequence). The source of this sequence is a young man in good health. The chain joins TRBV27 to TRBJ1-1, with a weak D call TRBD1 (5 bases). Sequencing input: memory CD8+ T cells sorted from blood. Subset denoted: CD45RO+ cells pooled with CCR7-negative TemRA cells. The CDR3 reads CASKGGGGTEAFF. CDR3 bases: TGTGCCAGCAAGGGTGGCGGGGGCACTGAAGCTTTCTTT.